The 25 T cell receptor beta chains below come from one sample, sequenced in a study of T-cell reconstitution after alpha-beta-depleted transplantation in children. Unique molecular identifiers were built into the TCRbeta library. TCRdb re-analysed the PCR reads in MiXCR, keeping a single row per CDR3 protein. The data show 190,000 or so distinct CDR3 sequences, about 6.4% seen once. Sequences were derived from PBMCs from the stem cell graft donor, sampled from the stem cell graft. These receptors originate from a human donor who donated a stem cell graft to a child with Wiskott-Aldrich syndrome.

In this sample, this clonotype turned up many times. This sequence joins TRBV7-2 and TRBJ2-1, with a tentative D call TRBD1 (6 bases). This CDR3 spans 14 amino acids. Germline lookup yields CDR1 SGHTA and CDR2 FQGNSA. The ends were cut back, 10 bases at V and 4 bases at J, with 17 bases in the middle. The DNA for the CDR3 is TGTGCCACCCGGAGGACAGACCTTTACAATGAGCAGTTCTTC. This encodes CATRRTDLYNEQFF.

Ten or more counts support this clonotype. CDR3 in DNA: TGTGCCAGCAGCTTAGAGGGAGGTGTAACAGATACGCAGTATTTT. Protein: CASSLEGGVTDTQYF. The genes are TRBV13 and TRBJ2-3; TRBD2 might be the D (6 bases). V shed 1 base and J shed 3 bases, with 11 bases lying between them. Germline loops: CDR1 PRHDT, CDR2 FYEKMQ (reference sequence). The CDR3 extends over 15 amino acids.

This clonotype was recorded many times. The rearrangement links TRBV6-5 to TRBJ1-6; D remains ambiguous. CDR1 MNHEY and CDR2 SVGAGI come from the germline V gene. CDR3 length equals 17 residues. V was pared by 2 bases and J by 0 bases, with 11 bases between. CDR3 DNA: TGTGCCAGCAGTTACGCCGTGGGGAGCTCCTATAATTCACCCCTCCACTTT. Amino acid sequence: CASSYAVGSSYNSPLHF.

This clonotype came up many times. V and J are TRBV3-1 and TRBJ2-2; no clear D gene. This CDR3 is built from 13 residues. V was trimmed by 0 bases and J by 4 bases, leaving 3 bases between them. Germline values: CDR1 LGHDT, CDR2 YNNKEL (reference sequence). DNA for the CDR3: TGTGCCAGCAGCCAAGATGCCACCGGGGAGCTGTTTTTT. Protein: CASSQDATGELFF.

This clonotype was counted many times. The rearrangement joins TRBV6-2 or TRBV6-3 to TRBJ2-2; possibly TRBD2 for D (5 bases). The CDR3 totals 20 residues. Between the trimmed V and J ends, which lost 2 bases and 3 bases, there was a span of 25 bases. Germline CDR1 and CDR2: MNHEY and SVGEGT. CDR3 sequence: CASSYDGSPGIRVDTGELFF. In DNA form, the CDR3 reads TGTGCCAGCAGTTACGACGGATCCCCCGGGATCCGGGTAGACACCGGGGAGCTGTTTTTT.

This clonotype has a count of ten or more. The rearrangement links TRBV19 to TRBJ1-1; D gene ambiguous. The CDR3 runs 13 residues. Germline CDR1 is LNHDA and CDR2 is SQIVND (reference sequence). Trimming took 0 bases from V and 3 from J, leaving 5 bases between them. CDR3: CASSIDVYTEAFF. The CDR3, as DNA: TGTGCCAGTAGTATAGATGTATACACTGAAGCTTTCTTT.

Many counts were recorded for this clonotype. The chain uses TRBV20-1 and TRBJ1-4; D unresolved. The CDR3 runs to 15 residues. The V gene lost 0 bases and the J gene lost 8 bases, with 16 bases spanning the gap. From germline, CDR1 is DFQATT and CDR2 SNEGSKA (reference sequence). The CDR3 sequence is CSARDRGHSGEKLFF. Here the CDR3 DNA reads TGCAGTGCTAGAGACCGCGGCCACTCCGGAGAAAAACTGTTTTTT.

This clonotype occurred a few times. The rearrangement joins TRBV18 to TRBJ1-2; TRBD1 matches 8 bases. This CDR3 spans 15 amino acids. Germline CDR1 and CDR2: KGHSH and LQKENI. The ends lost 6 bases at V and 8 bases at J; junction bases unmatched: 14. CDR3 sequence: CASSPYQQGEDGYTF. In DNA, the CDR3 is TGTGCCAGCTCGCCTTACCAACAGGGGGAGGACGGCTACACCTTC. The complete variable domain, with remaining parts taken from reference TRBV18 and TRBJ1-2, reads NAGVMQNPRHLVRRRGQEARLRCSPMKGHSHVYWYRQLPEEGLKFMVYLQKENIIDESGMPKERFSAEFPKEGPSILRIQQVVRGDSAAYFCASSPYQQGEDGYTFGSGTRLTVV.

This clonotype was counted a few times. The CDR3 nucleotides read TGTGCCAGCAGTACTAGCGGGGGTAACTACGAGCAGTACTTC. It codes for CASSTSGGNYEQYF. The V call is TRBV6-5, the J call TRBJ2-7; the match to TRBD2 covers 11 bases. Germline V gene sequence: CDR1 MNHEY, CDR2 SVGAGI. The CDR3 totals 14 residues. With V trimmed by 5 bases and J by 3 bases, 3 bases remained unmatched.

This chain connects TRBV29-1 to TRBJ1-2; no definite D call. Trimming stripped 1 base from V and 7 bases from J, with 4 bases between. CDR3 length: 10 residues. Germline assignment: CDR1 SQVTM and CDR2 ANQGSEA. The DNA for the CDR3 is TGCAGCGTTGAAGTCGCTGGCTACACCTTC. Translated, it gives CSVEVAGYTF.

This clonotype was seen at least ten times. The chain recombines TRBV5-4 with TRBJ2-5; 9 bases align to TRBD2. Germline CDR1 SGHNT, CDR2 YYREEE (reference sequence). The trim removed 2 bases at V and 6 bases at J, leaving 5 bases unmatched. CDR3 length: 14 residues. DNA for the CDR3: TGTGCCAGCAGCTTACCAACTAGCGGGCAGACCCAGTACTTC. Translating it yields CASSLPTSGQTQYF.

This clonotype was observed at least ten times. This chain links TRBV5-1 with TRBJ2-3; the D is unclear. Trimming left V 0 bases short and J 0 bases short, with 14 bases between. The CDR3 runs to 17 residues. CDR1 is SGHRS, CDR2 YFSETQ, per germline. CDR3 nucleotides: TGCGCCAGCAGCTTGGAGGTAGTTGGCTCTAGCACAGATACGCAGTATTTT. Residues: CASSLEVVGSSTDTQYF. The full variable domain, with the rest looked up from reference TRBV5-1 and TRBJ2-3, is KAGVTQTPRYLIKTRGQQVTLSCSPISGHRSVSWYQQTPGQGLQFLFEYFSETQRNKGNFPGRFSGRQFSNSRSEMNVSTLELGDSALYLCASSLEVVGSSTDTQYFGPGTRLTVL.

At least ten counts were recorded for this clonotype. The genes are TRBV12-3 or TRBV12-4 and TRBJ2-1; maybe TRBD1 (6 bases). V lost 6 bases, J lost 12 bases, and 15 bases lay in between. The CDR3 totals 12 residues. The CDR3 nucleotides read TGTGCCAGCAGCACAGGGCCCCCAGGGCAGTTCTTC. This encodes CASSTGPPGQFF.

This clonotype was seen repeatedly, ten times or more. The chain has TRBV10-3 and TRBJ2-3, with D possibly TRBD2 on 5 matching bases. Per germline, CDR1 ENHRY and CDR2 SYGVKD. Trimming shortened V by 0 bases and J by 5 bases, and 15 bases separated the two germline ends. CDR3 length: 16 residues. CDR3 sequence (DNA): TGTGCCATCAGTGAGTCAAAGACCCAGGAGGTAGATACGCAGTATTTT. It translates to CAISESKTQEVDTQYF.

This clonotype showed up many times. This rearrangement joins TRBV12-3 or TRBV12-4 to TRBJ2-3, with D perhaps TRBD1 (6 bases). V lost 6 bases to trimming and J lost 5 bases, with 15 bases between them. The CDR3 has 14 residues. In nucleotides, the CDR3 is TGTGCCAGCAGCTATCGACAGGCCGAAGATACGCAGTATTTT. Its protein is CASSYRQAEDTQYF.

This clonotype was recorded at least ten times. The DNA for the CDR3 is TGTGCCAGCAGCCCGCCAGGACTAGCGGACTACGAGCAGTACTTC. This sequence encodes CASSPPGLADYEQYF. The chain uses TRBV7-8 and TRBJ2-7; 10 bases are shared with TRBD2. J gave up 3 bases and V 5 bases, and 7 bases lay outside the gene matches. CDR1 is SGHVS and CDR2 is FQNEAQ in the germline V gene. This CDR3 region has 15 residues.

This clonotype has ten or more counts. This rearrangement joins TRBV20-1 to TRBJ2-1; unclear D gene. This CDR3 contains 14 residues. V gave up 2 bases and J gave up 8 bases, with 16 bases separating them. Germline V lookup: CDR1 DFQATT, CDR2 SNEGSKA (reference sequence). The CDR3 spells CSARSGSSIDEQFF. DNA for the CDR3: TGCAGTGCTAGATCCGGTAGTAGCATCGATGAGCAGTTCTTC.

This clonotype has a count of ten or more. This chain's CDR3 is CSAVDRSSSYNSPLHF. In nucleotides, the CDR3 is TGCAGTGCCGTCGACAGGTCTAGCTCCTATAATTCACCCCTCCACTTT. This rearrangement joins TRBV20-1 to TRBJ1-6, with a possible D match to TRBD1 (6 bases). V was cut by 6 bases and J by 0 bases, with 15 bases left in between. Germline CDR1 DFQATT, CDR2 SNEGSKA (reference sequence). The CDR3 is 16 amino acids.

This clonotype was seen at least ten times. The chain recombines TRBV5-1 with TRBJ1-5; D not certain. V lost 7 bases and J lost 1, with 9 bases in between. The CDR3 runs 13 residues. Per the germline V gene, CDR1 is SGHRS and CDR2 is YFSETQ. The CDR3 protein is CASRDGSNQPQHF. For the CDR3, the DNA is TGCGCCAGCCGAGACGGAAGCAATCAGCCCCAGCATTTT.

This clonotype was picked up many times. The chain has TRBV5-1 and TRBJ2-1, with 7 nucleotides matching TRBD1. The length of the CDR3 is 14 residues. J gave up 13 bases and V 4 bases, and 14 bases lay outside the gene matches. The germline CDR1 and CDR2 sequences are SGHRS and YFSETQ. CDR3 DNA: TGCGCCAGCAGCCCCGGGACAGTGGGTGCGGTACAGTTCTTC. As protein: CASSPGTVGAVQFF.

This clonotype showed up many times. The chain has TRBV27 and TRBJ1-1; D is ambiguous. Trimming stripped 10 bases from V and 0 bases from J, with 12 bases between. This CDR3 region has 13 residues. Germline CDR1 reads MNHEY; CDR2 reads SMNVEV (reference sequence). The CDR3 protein is CATKTVMNTEAFF. For the CDR3, the DNA is TGTGCCACCAAAACAGTCATGAACACTGAAGCTTTCTTT.

This clonotype has at least ten counts. The chain joins TRBV10-3 to TRBJ2-1; D possibly corresponds to TRBD1 (6 bases). Trimming shortened V by 3 bases and J by 2 bases, and 14 bases separated the two germline ends. This CDR3 has 16 amino acids. CDR1 is ENHRY, CDR2 SYGVKD, per germline. Here the CDR3 DNA reads TGTGCCATCAGTGACCTAAACAGGGATACCTACAATGAGCAGTTCTTC. Its protein is CAISDLNRDTYNEQFF.

This clonotype was found a few times. The V call is TRBV28, the J call TRBJ1-1, with D perhaps TRBD1 (5 bases). CDR1 and CDR2 (germline): MDHEN, SYDVKM. This CDR3 is 17 amino acids long. V was clipped by 6 bases and J by 0 bases, with 20 bases between them. CDR3 amino acids: CASSLRALGLLNTEAFF. The CDR3 coding sequence is TGTGCCAGCAGCCTCAGGGCCCTCGGATTATTGAACACTGAAGCTTTCTTT.

Comments on this clonotype: A much larger clone lies a single base off, so this may be a read error. The chain recombines TRBV7-7 with TRBJ2-7; a possible D gene is TRBD2 (6 bases). CDR1 is SSHAT and CDR2 is FNYEAQ in the germline V gene (reference sequence). V lost 4 bases and J lost 4, with 11 bases in between. CDR3 size: 13 residues. CDR3: CASSSGREYEQYF. The CDR3 DNA is TGTGCCAGCAGCTCGGGACGGGAGTACGAGCAGTACTTC. The entire variable domain, with the rest obtained from reference TRBV7-7 and TRBJ2-7, is as follows: GAGVSQSPRYKVTKRGQDVTLRCDPISSHATLYWYQQALGQGPEFLTYFNYEAQPDKSGLPSDRFSAERPEGSISTLTIQRTEQRDSAMYRCASSSGREYEQYFGPGTRLTVT.

This clonotype was recorded a few times. The chain couples TRBV14 to TRBJ2-5; D not certain. V shed 1 base and J shed 5 bases, with 11 bases lying between them. The germline gives CDR1 SGHDN, CDR2 FVKESK. This CDR3 spans 14 amino acids. CDR3 sequence (DNA): TGTGCCAGCAGCCAAGTGTATCCCTGGGAGACCCAGTACTTC. Its protein product is CASSQVYPWETQYF.